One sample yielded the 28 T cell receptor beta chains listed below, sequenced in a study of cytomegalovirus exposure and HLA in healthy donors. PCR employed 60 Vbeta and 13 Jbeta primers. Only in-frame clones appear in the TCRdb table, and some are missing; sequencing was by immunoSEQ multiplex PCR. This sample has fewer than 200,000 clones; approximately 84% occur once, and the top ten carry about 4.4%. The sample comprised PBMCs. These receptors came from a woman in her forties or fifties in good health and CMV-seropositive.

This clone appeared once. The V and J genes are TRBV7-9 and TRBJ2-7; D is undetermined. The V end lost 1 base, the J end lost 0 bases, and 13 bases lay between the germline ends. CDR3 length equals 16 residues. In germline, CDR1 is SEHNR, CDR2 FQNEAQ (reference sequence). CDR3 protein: CASSLVESLSSYEQYF. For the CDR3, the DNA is TGTGCCAGCAGCTTAGTAGAGTCCTTGAGCTCCTACGAGCAGTACTTC.

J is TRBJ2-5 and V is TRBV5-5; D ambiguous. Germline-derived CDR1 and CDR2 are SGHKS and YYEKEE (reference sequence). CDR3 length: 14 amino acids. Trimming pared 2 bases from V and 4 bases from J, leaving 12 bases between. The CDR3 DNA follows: TGTGCCAGCAGCTTCCTTCAGGCCCGAGAGACCCAGTACTTC. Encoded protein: CASSFLQARETQYF. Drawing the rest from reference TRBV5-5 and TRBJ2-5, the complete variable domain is DAGVTQSPTHLIKTRGQQVTLRCSPISGHKSVSWYQQVLGQGPQFIFQYYEKEERGRGNFPDRFSARQFPNYSSELNVNALLLGDSALYLCASSFLQARETQYFGPGTRLLVL.

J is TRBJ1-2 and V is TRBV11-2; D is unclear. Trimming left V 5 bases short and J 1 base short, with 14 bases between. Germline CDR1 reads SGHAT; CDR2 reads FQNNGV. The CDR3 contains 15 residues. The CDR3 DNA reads TGTGCCAGCAGCCCACGGTCAGGTATTAACTATGGCTACACCTTC. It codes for CASSPRSGINYGYTF.

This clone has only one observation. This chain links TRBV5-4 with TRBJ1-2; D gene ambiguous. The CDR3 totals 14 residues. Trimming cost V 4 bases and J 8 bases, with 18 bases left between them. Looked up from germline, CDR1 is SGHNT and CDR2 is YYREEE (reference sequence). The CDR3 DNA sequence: TGTGCCAGCAGCGCGGGAGGTCCCCTCTGGGGCTACACCTTC. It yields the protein CASSAGGPLWGYTF. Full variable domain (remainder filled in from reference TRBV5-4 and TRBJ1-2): ETGVTQSPTHLIKTRGQQVTLRCSSQSGHNTVSWYQQALGQGPQFIFQYYREEENGRGNFPPRFSGLQFPNYSSELNVNALELDDSALYLCASSAGGPLWGYTFGSGTRLTVV.

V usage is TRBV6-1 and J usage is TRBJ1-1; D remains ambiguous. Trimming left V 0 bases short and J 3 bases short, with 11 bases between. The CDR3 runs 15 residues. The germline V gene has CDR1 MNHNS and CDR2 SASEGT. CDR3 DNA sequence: TGTGCCAGCAGTGAAGCGCTAGGCGGATACACTGAAGCTTTCTTT. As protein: CASSEALGGYTEAFF.

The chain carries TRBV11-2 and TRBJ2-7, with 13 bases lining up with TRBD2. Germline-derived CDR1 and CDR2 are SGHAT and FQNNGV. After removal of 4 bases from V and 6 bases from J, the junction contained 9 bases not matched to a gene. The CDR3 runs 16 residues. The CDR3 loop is CASSSQGLAGESEQYF. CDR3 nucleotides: TGTGCCAGCAGCTCCCAAGGACTAGCGGGAGAATCCGAGCAGTACTTC.

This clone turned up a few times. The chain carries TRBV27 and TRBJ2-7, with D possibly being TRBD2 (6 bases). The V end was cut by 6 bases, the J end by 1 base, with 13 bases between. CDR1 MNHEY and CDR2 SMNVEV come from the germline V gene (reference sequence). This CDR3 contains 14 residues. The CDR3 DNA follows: TGTGCCAGCAGGGGGACTTCCTCGTCCTACGAGCAGTACTTC. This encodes CASRGTSSSYEQYF.

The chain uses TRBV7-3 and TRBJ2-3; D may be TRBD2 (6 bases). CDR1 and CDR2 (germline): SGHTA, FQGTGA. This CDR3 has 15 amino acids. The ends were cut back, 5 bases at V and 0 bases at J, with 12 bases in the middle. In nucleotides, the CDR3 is TGTGCCAGCAGCACCTGGGGGACTAGCACAGATACGCAGTATTTT. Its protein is CASSTWGTSTDTQYF. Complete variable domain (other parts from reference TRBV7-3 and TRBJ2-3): GAGVSQTPSNKVTEKGKYVELRCDPISGHTALYWYRQSLGQGPEFLIYFQGTGAADDSGLPNDRFFAVRPEGSVSTLKIQRTERGDSAVYLCASSTWGTSTDTQYFGPGTRLTVL.

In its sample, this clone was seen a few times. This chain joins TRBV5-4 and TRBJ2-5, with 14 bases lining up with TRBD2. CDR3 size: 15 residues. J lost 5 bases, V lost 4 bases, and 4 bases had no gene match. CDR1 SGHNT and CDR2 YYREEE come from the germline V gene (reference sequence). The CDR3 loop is CASSRTSGGRETQYF. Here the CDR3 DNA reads TGTGCCAGCAGCCGGACTAGCGGGGGGAGGGAGACCCAGTACTTC.

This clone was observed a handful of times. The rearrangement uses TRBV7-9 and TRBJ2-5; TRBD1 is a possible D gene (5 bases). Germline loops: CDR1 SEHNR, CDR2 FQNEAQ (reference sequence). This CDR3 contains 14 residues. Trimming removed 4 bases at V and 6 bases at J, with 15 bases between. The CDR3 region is CASSSRGNPQTQYF. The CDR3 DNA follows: TGTGCCAGCAGCTCTAGGGGTAACCCCCAGACCCAGTACTTC.

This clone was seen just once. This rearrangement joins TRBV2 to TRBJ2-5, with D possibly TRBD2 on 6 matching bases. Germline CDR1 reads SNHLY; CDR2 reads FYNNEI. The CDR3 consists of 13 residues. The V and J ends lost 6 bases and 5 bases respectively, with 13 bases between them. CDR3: CASRRGRSETQYF. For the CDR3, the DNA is TGTGCCAGCAGGCGGGGAAGGTCGGAGACCCAGTACTTC.

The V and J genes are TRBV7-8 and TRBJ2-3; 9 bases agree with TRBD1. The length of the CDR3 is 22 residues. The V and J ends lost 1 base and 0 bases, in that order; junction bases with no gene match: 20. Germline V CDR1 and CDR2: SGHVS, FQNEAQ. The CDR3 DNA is TGTGCCAGCAGCTTAGTCATCGGCATGGACAGGGGTCTCTCCGCTAGCACAGATACGCAGTATTTT. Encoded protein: CASSLVIGMDRGLSASTDTQYF. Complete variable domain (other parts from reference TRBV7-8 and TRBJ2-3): GAGVSQSPRYKVAKRGQDVALRCDPISGHVSLFWYQQALGQGPEFLTYFQNEAQLDKSGLPSDRFFAERPEGSVSTLKIQRTQQEDSAVYLCASSLVIGMDRGLSASTDTQYFGPGTRLTVL.

In nucleotides, the CDR3 is TGCGCCAGCAGCCAAGACCTACAATTAGCGGGGGCCGAGCAGTTCTTC. Translation gives CASSQDLQLAGAEQFF. V gene TRBV4-3 combines with J gene TRBJ2-1; 9 nucleotides agree with TRBD2. V was clipped by 0 bases and J by 10 bases; unmatched bases: 10. Germline loops: CDR1 LGHNA, CDR2 YSLEER. The CDR3 runs 16 residues.

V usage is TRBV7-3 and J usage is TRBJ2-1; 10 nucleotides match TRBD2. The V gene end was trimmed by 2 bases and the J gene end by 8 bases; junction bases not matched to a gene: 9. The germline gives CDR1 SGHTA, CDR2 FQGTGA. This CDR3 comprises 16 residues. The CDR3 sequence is CASSLVSSGSRDEQFF. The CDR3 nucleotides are TGTGCCAGCAGCTTAGTGTCTAGCGGGAGTAGAGATGAGCAGTTCTTC. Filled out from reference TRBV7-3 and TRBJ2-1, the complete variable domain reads GAGVSQTPSNKVTEKGKYVELRCDPISGHTALYWYRQSLGQGPEFLIYFQGTGAADDSGLPNDRFFAVRPEGSVSTLKIQRTERGDSAVYLCASSLVSSGSRDEQFFGPGTRLTVL.

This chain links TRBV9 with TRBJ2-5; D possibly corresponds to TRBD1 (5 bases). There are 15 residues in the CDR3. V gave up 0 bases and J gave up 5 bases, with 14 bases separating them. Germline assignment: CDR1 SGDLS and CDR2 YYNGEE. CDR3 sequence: CASSVGGQGGETQYF. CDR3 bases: TGTGCCAGCAGCGTAGGAGGTCAGGGTGGGGAGACCCAGTACTTC.

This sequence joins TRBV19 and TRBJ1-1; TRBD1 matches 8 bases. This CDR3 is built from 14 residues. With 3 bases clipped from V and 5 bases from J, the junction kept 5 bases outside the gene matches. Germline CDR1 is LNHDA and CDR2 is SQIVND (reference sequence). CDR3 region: CASSIQGAQTEAFF. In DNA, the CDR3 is TGTGCCAGTAGTATCCAGGGGGCGCAAACTGAAGCTTTCTTT.

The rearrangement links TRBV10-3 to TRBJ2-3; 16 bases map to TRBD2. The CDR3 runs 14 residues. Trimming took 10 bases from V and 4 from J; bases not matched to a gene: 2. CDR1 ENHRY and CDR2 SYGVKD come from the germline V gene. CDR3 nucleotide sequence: TGTGCCACGGGGACTAGCGGGGGGGCAGATACGCAGTATTTT. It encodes CATGTSGGADTQYF.

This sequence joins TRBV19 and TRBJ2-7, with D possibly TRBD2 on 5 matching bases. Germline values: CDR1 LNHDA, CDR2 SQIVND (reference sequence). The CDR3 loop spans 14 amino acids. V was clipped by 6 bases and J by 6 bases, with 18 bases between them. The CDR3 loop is CASSVSGAQIEQYF. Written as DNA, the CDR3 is TGTGCCAGTAGCGTCAGCGGAGCCCAAATCGAGCAGTACTTC.

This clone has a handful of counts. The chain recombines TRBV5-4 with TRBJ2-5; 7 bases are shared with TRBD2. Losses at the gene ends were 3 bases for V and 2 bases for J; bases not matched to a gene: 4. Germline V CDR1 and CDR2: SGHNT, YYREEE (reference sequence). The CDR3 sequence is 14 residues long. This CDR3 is CASSSGGGQETQYF. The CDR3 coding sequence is TGTGCCAGCAGCTCTGGGGGGGGACAAGAGACCCAGTACTTC.

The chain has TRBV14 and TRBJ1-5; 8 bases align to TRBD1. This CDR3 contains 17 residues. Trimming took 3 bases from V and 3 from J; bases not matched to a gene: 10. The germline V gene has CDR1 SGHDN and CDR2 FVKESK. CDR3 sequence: CASSHPGQAKFNQPQHF. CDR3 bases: TGTGCCAGCAGCCACCCGGGACAGGCGAAGTTCAATCAGCCCCAGCATTTT.

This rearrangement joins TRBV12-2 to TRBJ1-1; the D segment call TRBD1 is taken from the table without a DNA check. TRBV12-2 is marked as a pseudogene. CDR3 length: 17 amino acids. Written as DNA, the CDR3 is TGTGCAAGTCGGCCGACAGGGCCTTTGCCCTTGAACACTGAAGCTTTCTTT. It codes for CASRPTGPLPLNTEAFF.

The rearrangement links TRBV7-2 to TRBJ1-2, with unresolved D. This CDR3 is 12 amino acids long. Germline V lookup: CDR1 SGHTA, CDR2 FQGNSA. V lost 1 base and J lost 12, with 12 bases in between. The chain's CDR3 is CASSLGQTENTF. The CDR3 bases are TGTGCCAGCAGCTTAGGGCAGACGGAGAACACCTTC.

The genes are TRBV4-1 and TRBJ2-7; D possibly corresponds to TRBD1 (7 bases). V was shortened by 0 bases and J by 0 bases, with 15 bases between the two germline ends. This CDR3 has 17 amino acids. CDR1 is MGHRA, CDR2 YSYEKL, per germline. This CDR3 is CASSQELQGGVSYEQYF. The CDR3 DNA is TGCGCCAGCAGCCAAGAGCTCCAGGGGGGCGTCTCCTACGAGCAGTACTTC.

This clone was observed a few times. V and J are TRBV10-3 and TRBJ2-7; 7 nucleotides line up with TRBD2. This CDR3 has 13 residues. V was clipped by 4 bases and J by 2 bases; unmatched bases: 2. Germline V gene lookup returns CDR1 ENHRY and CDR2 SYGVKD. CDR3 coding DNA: TGTGCCATCAGTGCCCGGGGGGCCTACGAGCAGTACTTC. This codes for CAISARGAYEQYF.

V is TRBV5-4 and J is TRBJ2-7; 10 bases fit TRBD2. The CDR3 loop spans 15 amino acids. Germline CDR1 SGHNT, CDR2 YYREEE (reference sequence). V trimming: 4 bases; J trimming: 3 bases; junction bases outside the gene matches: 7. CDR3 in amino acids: CASSRETSGFYEQYF. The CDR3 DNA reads TGTGCCAGCAGCCGCGAGACTAGCGGGTTCTACGAGCAGTACTTC.

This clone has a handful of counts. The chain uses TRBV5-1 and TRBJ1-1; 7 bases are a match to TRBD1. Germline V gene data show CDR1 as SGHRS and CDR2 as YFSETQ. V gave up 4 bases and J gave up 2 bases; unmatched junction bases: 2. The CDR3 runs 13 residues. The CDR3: CASSGQDNTEAFF. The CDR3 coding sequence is TGCGCCAGCAGCGGACAGGATAACACTGAAGCTTTCTTT.

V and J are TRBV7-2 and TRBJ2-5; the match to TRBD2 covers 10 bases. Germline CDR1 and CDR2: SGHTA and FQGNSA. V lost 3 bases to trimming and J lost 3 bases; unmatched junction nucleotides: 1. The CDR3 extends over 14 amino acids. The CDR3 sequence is CASSFTSGEETQYF. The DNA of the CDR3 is TGTGCCAGCAGCTTCACTAGCGGGGAAGAGACCCAGTACTTC.

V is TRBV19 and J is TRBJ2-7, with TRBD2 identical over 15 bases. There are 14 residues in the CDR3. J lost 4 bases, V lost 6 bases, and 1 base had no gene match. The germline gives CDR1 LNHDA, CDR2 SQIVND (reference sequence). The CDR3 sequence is CASRGLAGGYEQYF. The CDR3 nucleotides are TGTGCCAGTAGGGGACTAGCGGGGGGATACGAGCAGTACTTC.